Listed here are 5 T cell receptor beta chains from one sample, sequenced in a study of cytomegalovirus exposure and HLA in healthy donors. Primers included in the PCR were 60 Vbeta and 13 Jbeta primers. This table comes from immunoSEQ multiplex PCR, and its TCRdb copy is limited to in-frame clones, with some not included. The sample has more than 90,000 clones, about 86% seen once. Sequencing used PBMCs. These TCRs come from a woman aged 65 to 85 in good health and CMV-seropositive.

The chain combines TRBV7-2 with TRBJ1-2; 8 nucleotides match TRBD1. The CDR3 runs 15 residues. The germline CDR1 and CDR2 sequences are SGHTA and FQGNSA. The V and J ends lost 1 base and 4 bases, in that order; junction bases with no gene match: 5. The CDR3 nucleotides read TGTGCCAGCAGCTTAGAGGCAGGGGGCGGCTATGGCTACACCTTC. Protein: CASSLEAGGGYGYTF.

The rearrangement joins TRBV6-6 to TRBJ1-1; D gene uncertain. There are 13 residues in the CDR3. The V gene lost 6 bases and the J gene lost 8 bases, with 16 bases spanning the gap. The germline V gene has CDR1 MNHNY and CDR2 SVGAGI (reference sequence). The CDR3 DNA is TGTGCCAGCAGGGGAGCGGCCCGAGGGGAAGCTTTCTTT. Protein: CASRGAARGEAFF.

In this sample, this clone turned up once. CDR3 sequence (DNA): TGTGCCAGCAGCCGGACTAGCGGGATGAACAATGAGCAGTTCTTC. Encoded protein: CASSRTSGMNNEQFF. The chain uses TRBV9 and TRBJ2-1, with TRBD2 matching over 12 bases. The V gene end was trimmed by 4 bases and the J gene end by 5 bases; junction bases not matched to a gene: 4. CDR1 SGDLS and CDR2 YYNGEE come from the germline V gene. This CDR3 spans 15 amino acids. The entire variable domain, with the rest obtained from reference TRBV9 and TRBJ2-1, is as follows: DSGVTQTPKHLITATGQRVTLRCSPRSGDLSVYWYQQSLDQGLQFLIQYYNGEERAKGNILERFSAQQFPDLHSELNLSSLELGDSALYFCASSRTSGMNNEQFFGPGTRLTVL.

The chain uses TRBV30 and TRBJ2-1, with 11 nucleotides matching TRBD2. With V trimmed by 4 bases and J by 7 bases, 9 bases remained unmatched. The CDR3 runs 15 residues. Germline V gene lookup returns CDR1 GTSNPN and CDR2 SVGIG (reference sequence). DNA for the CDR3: TGTGCCTGGAACACACCGGGACTAGCGGATAATGAGCAGTTCTTC. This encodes CAWNTPGLADNEQFF. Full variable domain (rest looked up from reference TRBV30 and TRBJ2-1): SQTIHQWPATLVQPVGSPLSLECTVEGTSNPNLYWYRQAAGRGLQLLFYSVGIGQISSEVPQNLSASRPQDRQFILSSKKLLLSDSGFYLCAWNTPGLADNEQFFGPGTRLTVL.

The CDR3 DNA follows: TGTGCCAGCAGCACAGAACGACTAGCGATAGGTGGGGCCAACGTCCTGACTTTC. This encodes CASSTERLAIGGANVLTF. The chain combines TRBV7-2 with TRBJ2-6, with 8 nucleotides matching TRBD2. The CDR3 spans 18 residues. With 5 bases clipped from V and 3 bases from J, the junction kept 12 bases outside the gene matches. Germline loops: CDR1 SGHTA, CDR2 FQGNSA.